These 24 T cell receptor beta chains were sequenced from one sample in a study of CD8+CD57+ T cells in acquired aplastic anemia listed by TCRdb under 2018. Patients chosen for sequencing had shown expansion of CD8+CD57+ cells by flow cytometry. Sequenced on an Illumina HiSeq 2000. TCR beta VDJ combination and CDR3 sequence profiling used genomic DNA as the template. The public reads were run again by TCRdb, first through fastp at Q25 and then through MiXCR, and only productive beta chains were kept. Here each entry gathers all rows of one CDR3 protein and keeps the most common genes and DNA. This sample gives around 200,000 distinct CDR3 sequences in total; around three fifths of them show up just once. The leading ten clones occupy roughly three fifths of the sample. The sample was sorted CD4+, CD8+, or CD8+CD57+ T cells (not recorded which) from PBMCs. These receptors all come from a human donor with aplastic anemia.

The chain joins TRBV29-1 to TRBJ2-1; TRBD2 matches 10 bases. With V trimmed by 5 bases and J by 7 bases, 5 bases remained unmatched. Per the germline V gene, CDR1 is SQVTM and CDR2 is ANQGSEA. The CDR3 extends over 13 amino acids. CDR3 region: CSVPSGGPNEQFF. Written as DNA, the CDR3 is TGCAGCGTTCCTAGCGGGGGCCCTAATGAGCAGTTCTTC.

In regard to this clonotype: At one end the junction does not follow the germline gene, possibly because of a read error. V and J are TRBV5-1 and TRBJ1-2, with D possibly matching TRBD1 (6 bases). The CDR3 spans 15 residues. The germline V gene has CDR1 SGHRS and CDR2 YFSETQ. CDR3 coding DNA: TGTGCCAGCAGCCTTCGTCCAGGGGCGGACTATGGCTACACCTTC. Protein: CASSLRPGADYGYTF.

This clonotype came up a few times. A much larger clonotype is one base distant, so this may be a read error. The V and J genes are TRBV4-2 and TRBJ2-3; 11 nucleotides match TRBD2. This CDR3 has 17 residues. The germline V gene encodes CDR1 LGHNA and CDR2 YNFKEQ. CDR3 sequence: CASSREASGGRTDTPYF. DNA of the CDR3: TGTGCCAGCAGCCGAGAGGCTAGCGGGGGGAGGACAGATACGCCGTATTTT.

This clonotype was seen many times. The rearrangement links TRBV5-1 to TRBJ2-7; D gene uncertain. The CDR3 is made up of 12 amino acids. Trimming cost V 3 bases and J 4 bases, with 8 bases left between them. Germline values: CDR1 SGHRS, CDR2 YFSETQ. DNA of the CDR3: TGCGCCAGCAGCTCCGGACGGTACGAGCAGTACTTC. Translated: CASSSGRYEQYF.

CDR3 region: CASSLGGAAGANVLTF. The DNA of the CDR3 is TGCGCCAGCAGCTTGGGCGGAGCAGCTGGGGCCAACGTCCTGACTTTC. The chain employs TRBV5-1 and TRBJ2-6, with D hard to call. The CDR3 totals 16 residues. Looked up from germline, CDR1 is SGHRS and CDR2 is YFSETQ. Trimming left V 0 bases short and J 2 bases short, with 9 bases between. The entire variable domain, with the rest obtained from reference TRBV5-1 and TRBJ2-6, is as follows: KAGVTQTPRYLIKTRGQQVTLSCSPISGHRSVSWYQQTPGQGLQFLFEYFSETQRNKGNFPGRFSGRQFSNSRSEMNVSTLELGDSALYLCASSLGGAAGANVLTFGAGSRLTVL.

This clonotype was seen more than once but under ten times. At one boundary the junction diverges from the germline segment, which might be a read error. The chain couples TRBV2 to TRBJ2-5, with D possibly TRBD2 on 6 matching bases. The CDR3 spans 14 residues. Germline-derived CDR1 and CDR2 are SNHLY and FYNNEI. For the CDR3, the DNA is TGTGCCACCAGTGACCCTAGCGAGCAAGAGACCCAGTACTTC. Amino acids: CATSDPSEQETQYF.

This chain connects TRBV19 to TRBJ2-7, with D maybe TRBD1 (5 bases). Per the germline V gene, CDR1 is LNHDA and CDR2 is SQIVND (reference sequence). The germline V and J ends were trimmed by 9 bases and 3 bases, with 9 bases remaining between them. This CDR3 contains 11 residues. CDR3 region: CASTDSYEQYF. The CDR3 nucleotides are TGTGCCAGCACCGACAGCTACGAGCAGTACTTC.

V and J are TRBV2 and TRBJ2-3, with a possible D match to TRBD2 (5 bases). Germline CDR1 reads SNHLY; CDR2 reads FYNNEI. CDR3 length equals 12 residues. V lost 6 bases and J 10 bases, leaving 14 bases between the germline ends. CDR3 coding DNA: TGTGCCAGCAGAGAGCTAGCTTGGGCGCAGTATTTT. Its translation is CASRELAWAQYF. Looking up the rest from reference TRBV2 and TRBJ2-3 gives the full variable domain: EPEVTQTPSHQVTQMGQEVILRCVPISNHLYFYWYRQILGQKVEFLVSFYNNEISEKSEIFDDQFSVERPDGSNFTLKIRSTKLEDSAMYFCASRELAWAQYFGPGTRLTVL.

This clonotype was detected only once. The chain recombines TRBV7-9 with TRBJ2-7, with 7 bases fitting TRBD1. The CDR3 contains 16 residues. CDR1 SEHNR and CDR2 FQNEAQ come from the germline V gene (reference sequence). V lost 5 bases and J lost 3; bases outside the gene matches: 13. The CDR3: CASSLPKGQIVYEQYF. CDR3 in DNA: TGTGCCAGCAGCCTACCAAAGGGACAGATCGTCTACGAGCAGTACTTC.

The chain has TRBV6-5 and TRBJ2-5; D is unclear. Deletions cut 7 bases from V and 2 bases from J, with 11 bases between. The CDR3 runs 13 residues. Germline loops: CDR1 MNHEY, CDR2 SVGAGI. CDR3 DNA: TGTGCCAGCACCAAGACAAATCAAGAGACCCAGTACTTC. Translated: CASTKTNQETQYF.

J is TRBJ1-4 and V is TRBV20-1; perhaps TRBD1 as D (6 bases). The germline CDR1 and CDR2 sequences are DFQATT and SNEGSKA (reference sequence). Trimming removed 6 bases from V and 8 bases from J, with 13 bases in between. This CDR3 comprises 12 residues. The CDR3 protein is CSATAQGEKLFF. Written as DNA, the CDR3 is TGCAGTGCAACCGCTCAGGGGGAAAAACTGTTTTTT.

This chain connects TRBV7-6 to TRBJ2-1, with TRBD2 matching 7 bases. The CDR3 is 17 amino acids. Germline CDR1 and CDR2: SGHVS and FNYEAQ. With 2 bases clipped from V and 5 bases from J, the junction kept 12 bases outside the gene matches. In DNA form, the CDR3 reads TGTGCCAGCAGCTTAAGGGACTACACTAGCGCAGACAATGAGCAGTTCTTC. Amino acid sequence: CASSLRDYTSADNEQFF.

This clonotype was seen repeatedly, ten times or more. The chain uses TRBV12-3 or TRBV12-4 and TRBJ1-6; D remains unclear. V was cut by 3 bases and J by 1 base, with 7 bases left in between. This CDR3 comprises 15 residues. CDR3 loop: CASSFGISYNSPLHF. CDR3 nucleotides: TGTGCCAGCAGTTTTGGGATTTCCTATAATTCACCCCTCCACTTT.

The table lists this clonotype with a few counts. The chain uses TRBV20-1 and TRBJ2-3; a weak D match, TRBD1 (5 bases). The germline gives CDR1 DFQATT, CDR2 SNEGSKA (reference sequence). This CDR3 has 11 amino acids. For the CDR3, the DNA is TGCAGCCTGGGGCTAGGAGATACGCAGTATTTT. Its translation: CSLGLGDTQYF.

The genes are TRBV20-1 and TRBJ2-7; D is ambiguous. Germline V gene lookup returns CDR1 DFQATT and CDR2 SNEGSKA (reference sequence). Trimming took off 3 bases at V and 0 bases at J, with 15 bases between the two ends. The CDR3 sequence is 15 residues long. CDR3 sequence: CSASWAEQSSYEQYF. CDR3 bases: TGCAGTGCTAGTTGGGCTGAACAGAGCTCCTACGAGCAGTACTTC.

The V and J genes are TRBV7-9 and TRBJ2-3; TRBD1 might be the D (6 bases). The CDR3 is 14 residues long. V was trimmed by 3 bases and J by 3 bases, leaving 10 bases between them. Germline V gene lookup returns CDR1 SEHNR and CDR2 FQNEAQ (reference sequence). CDR3 sequence (DNA): TGTGCCAGCAGCTTGCAGGGGCCTACAGATACGCAGTATTTT. The encoded protein is CASSLQGPTDTQYF.

This clonotype is a singleton in its sample. The chain joins TRBV9 to TRBJ1-1, with D unclear. Trimming left V 0 bases short and J 5 bases short, with 8 bases between. This CDR3 has 13 residues. Germline V gene lookup returns CDR1 SGDLS and CDR2 YYNGEE. CDR3 residues: CASSVAWRTEAFF. The CDR3 DNA reads TGTGCCAGCAGCGTAGCTTGGAGAACTGAAGCTTTCTTT.

This clonotype was seen once. Its ends do not fully match the called genes, so a read error is possible. The CDR3: CATSQPSSYEQYF. In nucleotides, the CDR3 is TGTGCCACCAGTCAGCCAAGCTCCTACGAGCAGTACTTC. The chain combines TRBV2 with TRBJ2-7; no firm D call. Germline CDR1 is SNHLY and CDR2 is FYNNEI. This CDR3 is 13 amino acids long.

V gene TRBV4-2 combines with J gene TRBJ1-2; 9 bases align to TRBD1. This CDR3 has 16 residues. Germline CDR1 LGHNA, CDR2 YNFKEQ. Trimming removed 0 bases from V and 6 bases from J; junction bases left unmatched: 8. The CDR3 reads CASSQDGQGNRDGYTF. The CDR3, as DNA: TGTGCCAGCAGCCAAGACGGACAGGGGAATAGGGATGGCTACACCTTC.

V gene TRBV10-1 combines with J gene TRBJ1-5; no clear D. CDR3 length equals 9 residues. Germline assignment: CDR1 WNHNN and CDR2 SYGVQD (reference sequence). Trimming cost V 3 bases and J 10 bases, with 1 base left between them. For the CDR3, the DNA is TGCGCCAGCAGTGATCCCCAGCATTTT. It translates to CASSDPQHF.

The rearrangement links TRBV7-2 to TRBJ2-2; the match to TRBD1 covers 8 bases. The CDR3 sequence is 16 residues long. Germline-derived CDR1 and CDR2 are SGHTA and FQGNSA. The J segment lost 2 bases and the V segment lost 5 bases, leaving 7 bases of the junction unmatched. Here the CDR3 DNA reads TGTGCCAGCAGCCGCCTCGGGACAGGCAACACCGGGGAGCTGTTTTTT. Translating it yields CASSRLGTGNTGELFF.

The chain combines TRBV2 with TRBJ2-7, with D maybe TRBD2 (6 bases). Germline V gene data show CDR1 as SNHLY and CDR2 as FYNNEI. Trimming removed 7 bases from V and 3 bases from J, with 13 bases in between. The CDR3 is 13 residues long. The CDR3 is CASKEGVGYEQYF. Written as DNA, the CDR3 is TGTGCCAGCAAGGAGGGTGTGGGCTACGAGCAGTACTTC.

The genes are TRBV5-1 and TRBJ1-5, with D unclear. The CDR3 is 13 residues long. With 0 bases removed from V and 6 bases from J, the gap between germline ends came to 7 bases. Looked up from germline, CDR1 is SGHRS and CDR2 is YFSETQ. This CDR3 is CASSLDNRQPQHF. As DNA, the CDR3 is TGCGCCAGCAGCTTGGATAACCGTCAGCCCCAGCATTTT.

The chain has TRBV7-2 and TRBJ2-2; D is possibly TRBD1 or TRBD2 (5 bases each). Germline V gene lookup returns CDR1 SGHTA and CDR2 FQGNSA. V shed 3 bases and J shed 6 bases, with 11 bases lying between them. The CDR3 is 14 residues long. In DNA form, the CDR3 reads TGTGCCAGCAGCTTTCAGGGCGGGTCCGGGGAGCTGTTTTTT. It codes for CASSFQGGSGELFF.